This entry lists 18 T cell receptor beta chains sequenced from one sample in a study of blood T cell repertoires in COVID-19. The assay was immunoSEQ multiplex PCR, and TCRdb's table has in-frame clones only and misses some. The sample contains some 500,000 clones, around 89% of which appear only once. Sequenced sample: PBMCs or T cells enriched from blood (not recorded which). The receptors were gathered from a woman aged 35 to 49 who had recovered from COVID-19.

This chain links TRBV30 with TRBJ1-5, with D unclear. The CDR3 loop spans 15 amino acids. V lost 2 bases to trimming and J lost 0 bases, with 11 bases between them. From germline, CDR1 is GTSNPN and CDR2 SVGIG (reference sequence). The CDR3, as DNA: TGTGCCTGGAGTTTAGGCGGAACTAGCAATCAGCCCCAGCATTTT. This encodes CAWSLGGTSNQPQHF.

This chain connects TRBV29-1 to TRBJ2-1; TRBD2 matches at 16 bases. With 0 bases clipped from V and 6 bases from J, the junction kept 2 bases outside the gene matches. CDR1 SQVTM and CDR2 ANQGSEA come from the germline V gene. This CDR3 has 16 residues. The CDR3 is CSVEEGTSGRVNEQFF. CDR3 nucleotide sequence: TGCAGCGTTGAAGAAGGGACTAGCGGGAGGGTCAATGAGCAGTTCTTC.

The V call is TRBV24-1, the J call TRBJ2-1, with D hard to call. Germline assignment: CDR1 KGHDR and CDR2 SFDVKD. The CDR3 is 13 amino acids. The V and J ends lost 3 bases and 8 bases respectively, with 10 bases between them. The DNA for the CDR3 is TGTGCCACCAGTGATAAAACGGCGGATGAGCAGTTCTTC. Amino acids: CATSDKTADEQFF.

This chain connects TRBV5-1 to TRBJ2-1, with 11 bases aligning to TRBD2. Losses at the gene ends were 3 bases for V and 6 bases for J; bases not matched to a gene: 8. The CDR3 contains 16 residues. The germline CDR1 and CDR2 sequences are SGHRS and YFSETQ. CDR3 in DNA: TGCGCCAGCAGCTCCATAGCGGGAGGGACCCTCAATGAGCAGTTCTTC. It translates to CASSSIAGGTLNEQFF.

V usage is TRBV11-3 and J usage is TRBJ2-1, with TRBD2 matching 12 bases. The ends lost 1 base at V and 4 bases at J; junction bases unmatched: 2. CDR3 length: 16 residues. Germline CDR1 reads SGHNT; CDR2 reads YENEEA. This CDR3 is CASSLAGLAGYNEQFF. Here the CDR3 DNA reads TGTGCCAGCAGCTTAGCGGGACTAGCGGGTTACAATGAGCAGTTCTTC.

This clone was observed a single time. This chain connects TRBV21-1 to TRBJ2-1; the table's TRBD2 call for D was not verified on the DNA. TRBV21-1 is a known pseudogene. There are 17 residues in the CDR3. The CDR3: CASSKVGGRERYNEQFF. Here the CDR3 DNA reads TGTGCCAGCAGCAAAGTAGGCGGGAGGGAGCGTTACAATGAGCAGTTCTTC.

The chain is built from TRBV7-9 and TRBJ2-1; TRBD2 agrees at 14 bases. V dropped 5 bases and J dropped 7; count of bases not matched to a gene: 7. Germline V gene lookup returns CDR1 SEHNR and CDR2 FQNEAQ (reference sequence). The CDR3 consists of 16 residues. The CDR3 is CASSPQGTSGRNEQFF. The CDR3 DNA reads as TGTGCCAGCAGCCCCCAAGGGACTAGCGGGAGAAATGAGCAGTTCTTC.

The V call is TRBV7-2, the J call TRBJ1-1, with a tentative D call TRBD1 (5 bases). The CDR3 sequence is 14 residues long. Germline CDR1 and CDR2: SGHTA and FQGNSA. Trimming took 1 base from V and 4 from J, leaving 10 bases between them. The CDR3 bases are TGTGCCAGCAGCTTAGAGGGGAGGGTCACTGAAGCTTTCTTT. Amino acids: CASSLEGRVTEAFF.

This chain links TRBV24-1 with TRBJ2-3; D possibly corresponds to TRBD2 (7 bases). This CDR3 has 14 residues. Trimming removed 7 bases at V and 2 bases at J, with 12 bases between. Germline CDR1 KGHDR, CDR2 SFDVKD. The CDR3 DNA sequence: TGTGCCACCAGAGGGGGAGGGTACACAGATACGCAGTATTTT. It translates to CATRGGGYTDTQYF.

V is TRBV11-2 and J is TRBJ2-2, with a tentative D call TRBD1 (5 bases). V was clipped by 2 bases and J by 1 base, with 11 bases between them. The germline V gene encodes CDR1 SGHAT and CDR2 FQNNGV. The CDR3 totals 16 residues. The CDR3 region has the DNA TGTGCCAGCAGCTTATTTAAGGGGCGGAACACCGGGGAGCTGTTTTTT. This encodes CASSLFKGRNTGELFF.

The chain links TRBV12-3 or TRBV12-4 to TRBJ2-7, with D possibly matching TRBD2 (6 bases). Trimming shortened V by 8 bases and J by 9 bases, and 20 bases separated the two germline ends. The CDR3 spans 13 residues. CDR3 in DNA: TGTGCCAGCGGGGACTCTACCCTACGAGGGCAGTACTTC. Encoded protein: CASGDSTLRGQYF.

This clone was picked up one time. The rearrangement joins TRBV27 to TRBJ1-1, with unresolved D. The CDR3 totals 16 residues. Germline CDR1 is MNHEY and CDR2 is SMNVEV (reference sequence). Trimming took off 1 base at V and 3 bases at J, with 15 bases between the two ends. CDR3 in DNA: TGTGCCAGCAGTTTATTTGCCGGCGGTGGAGACACTGAAGCTTTCTTT. The encoded protein is CASSLFAGGGDTEAFF.

This chain joins TRBV5-8 and TRBJ1-3; D is unresolved. CDR3 length: 10 amino acids. Trimming removed 7 bases from V and 5 bases from J, with 4 bases in between. The V gene's germline CDR1 is SGHTS and CDR2 YDEGEE. The CDR3 loop is CASPRNTIYF. The CDR3, as DNA: TGTGCCAGCCCCAGAAACACCATATATTTT.

The V gene is TRBV19, the J gene TRBJ1-1; tentative D call: TRBD1 (5 bases). The ends were cut back, 3 bases at V and 1 base at J, with 21 bases in the middle. The CDR3 totals 18 residues. Germline CDR1 reads LNHDA; CDR2 reads SQIVND (reference sequence). The CDR3 spells CASSMTLYRWPWNTEAFF. The CDR3 DNA reads TGTGCCAGTAGTATGACCCTCTACAGGTGGCCGTGGAACACTGAAGCTTTCTTT.

This chain joins TRBV5-1 and TRBJ1-2, with D hard to call. The CDR3 extends over 15 amino acids. V was cut by 5 bases and J by 0 bases, with 14 bases left in between. The V gene's germline CDR1 is SGHRS and CDR2 YFSETQ. The CDR3 spells CASSHRVGANYGYTF. CDR3 nucleotides: TGCGCCAGCAGTCACCGCGTCGGGGCTAACTATGGCTACACCTTC.

The rearrangement links TRBV12-5 to TRBJ1-4; D is uncertain. Trimming pared 4 bases from V and 0 bases from J, leaving 9 bases between. The length of the CDR3 is 15 residues. The V gene's germline CDR1 is LGHNT and CDR2 FRNRAP. The CDR3 spells CASGSGSSTNEKLFF. In DNA, the CDR3 is TGTGCTAGTGGTTCCGGGTCCTCAACTAATGAAAAACTGTTTTTT.

The V and J genes are TRBV11-3 and TRBJ2-7; D gene unclear. The V gene's germline CDR1 is SGHNT and CDR2 YENEEA. Deletions cut 6 bases from V and 2 bases from J, with 8 bases between. The CDR3 spans 12 residues. The CDR3 loop reads CASSGNPYEQYF. In nucleotides, the CDR3 is TGTGCCAGCAGTGGCAACCCCTACGAGCAGTACTTC.

The chain joins TRBV15 to TRBJ2-1, with 10 bases lining up with TRBD1. With 0 bases clipped from V and 3 bases from J, the junction kept 8 bases outside the gene matches. Germline V gene lookup returns CDR1 LNHNV and CDR2 YYDKDF (reference sequence). The CDR3 length is 18 residues. The CDR3 nucleotides are TGTGCCACCAGCAGAGATACGGTGGGGACAGGGGTCTACAATGAGCAGTTCTTC. It yields the protein CATSRDTVGTGVYNEQFF.